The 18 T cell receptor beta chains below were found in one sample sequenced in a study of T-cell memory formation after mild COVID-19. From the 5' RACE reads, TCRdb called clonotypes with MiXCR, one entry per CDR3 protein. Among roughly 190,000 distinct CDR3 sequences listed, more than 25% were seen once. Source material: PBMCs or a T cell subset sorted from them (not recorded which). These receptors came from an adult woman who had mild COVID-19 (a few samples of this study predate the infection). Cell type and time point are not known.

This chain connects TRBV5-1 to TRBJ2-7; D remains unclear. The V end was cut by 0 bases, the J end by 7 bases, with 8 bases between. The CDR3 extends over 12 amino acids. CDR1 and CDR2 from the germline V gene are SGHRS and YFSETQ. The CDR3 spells CASSLEGNEQYF. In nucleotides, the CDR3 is TGCGCCAGCAGCTTGGAGGGTAATGAGCAGTACTTC.

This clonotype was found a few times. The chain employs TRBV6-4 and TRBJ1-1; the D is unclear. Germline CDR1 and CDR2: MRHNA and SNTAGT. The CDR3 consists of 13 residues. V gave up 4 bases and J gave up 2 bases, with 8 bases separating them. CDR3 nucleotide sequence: TGTGCCAGCAGTGCGGGGTCCAACACTGAAGCTTTCTTT. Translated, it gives CASSAGSNTEAFF.

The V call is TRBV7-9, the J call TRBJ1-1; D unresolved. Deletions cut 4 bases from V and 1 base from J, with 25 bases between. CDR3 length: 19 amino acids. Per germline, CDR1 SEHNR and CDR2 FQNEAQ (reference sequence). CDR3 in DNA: TGTGCCAGCAGCTCTGAGGTTGGTTACCTCCCACCACGGAACACTGAAGCTTTCTTT. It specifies CASSSEVGYLPPRNTEAFF.

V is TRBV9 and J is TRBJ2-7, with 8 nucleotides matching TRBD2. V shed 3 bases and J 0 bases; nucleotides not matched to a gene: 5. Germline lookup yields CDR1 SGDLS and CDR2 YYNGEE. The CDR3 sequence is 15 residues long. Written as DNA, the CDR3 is TGTGCCAGCAGCGCCGGGGGGGCTGGCTCCTACGAGCAGTACTTC. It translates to CASSAGGAGSYEQYF.

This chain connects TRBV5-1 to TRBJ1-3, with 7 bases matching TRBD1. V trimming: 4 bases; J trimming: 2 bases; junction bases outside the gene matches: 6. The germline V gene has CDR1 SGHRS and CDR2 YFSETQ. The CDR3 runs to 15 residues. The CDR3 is CASSEQGGPGNTIYF. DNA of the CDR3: TGCGCCAGCAGCGAGCAGGGGGGACCTGGAAACACCATATATTTT. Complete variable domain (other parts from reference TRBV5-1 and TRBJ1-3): KAGVTQTPRYLIKTRGQQVTLSCSPISGHRSVSWYQQTPGQGLQFLFEYFSETQRNKGNFPGRFSGRQFSNSRSEMNVSTLELGDSALYLCASSEQGGPGNTIYFGEGSWLTVV.

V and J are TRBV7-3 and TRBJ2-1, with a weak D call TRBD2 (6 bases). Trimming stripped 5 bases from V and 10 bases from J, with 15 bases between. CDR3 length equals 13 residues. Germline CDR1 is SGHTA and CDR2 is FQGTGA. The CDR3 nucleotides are TGTGCCAGCAGCCTTTCTCGGGGGAAGGAGCAGTTCTTC. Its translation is CASSLSRGKEQFF.

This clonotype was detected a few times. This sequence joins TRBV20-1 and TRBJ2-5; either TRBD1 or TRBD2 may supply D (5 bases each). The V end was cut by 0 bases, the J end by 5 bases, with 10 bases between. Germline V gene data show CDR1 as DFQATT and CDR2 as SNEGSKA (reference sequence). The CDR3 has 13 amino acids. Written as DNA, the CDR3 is TGCAGTGCTAGAGACCCCTGGGGGGAGACCCAGTACTTC. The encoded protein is CSARDPWGETQYF.

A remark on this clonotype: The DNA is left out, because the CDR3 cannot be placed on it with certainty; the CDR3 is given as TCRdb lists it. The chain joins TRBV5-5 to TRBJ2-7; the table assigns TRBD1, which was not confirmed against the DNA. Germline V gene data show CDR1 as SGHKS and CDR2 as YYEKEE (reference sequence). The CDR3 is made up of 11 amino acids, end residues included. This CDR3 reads CASSLFGQGNF.

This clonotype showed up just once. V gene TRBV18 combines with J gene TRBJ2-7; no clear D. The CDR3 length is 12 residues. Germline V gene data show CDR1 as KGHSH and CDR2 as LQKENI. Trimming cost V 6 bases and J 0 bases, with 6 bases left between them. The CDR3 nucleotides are TGTGCCAGCTCGCCCAGCTCCTACGAGCAGTACGTC. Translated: CASSPSSYEQYV.

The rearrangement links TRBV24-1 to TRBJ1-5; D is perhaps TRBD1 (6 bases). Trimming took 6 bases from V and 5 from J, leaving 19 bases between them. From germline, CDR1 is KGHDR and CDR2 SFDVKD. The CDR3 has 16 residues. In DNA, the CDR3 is TGTGCCACCAGTCCTGGGGGGGGCCGGGAGCATCAGCCCCAGCATTTT. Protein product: CATSPGGGREHQPQHF.

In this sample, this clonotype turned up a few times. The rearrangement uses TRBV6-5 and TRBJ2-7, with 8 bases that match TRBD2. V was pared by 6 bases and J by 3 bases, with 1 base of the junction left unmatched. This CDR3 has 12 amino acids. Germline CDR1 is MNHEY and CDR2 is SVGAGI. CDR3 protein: CASSRGGYEQYF. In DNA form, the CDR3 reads TGTGCCAGCAGCCGGGGGGGCTACGAGCAGTACTTC.

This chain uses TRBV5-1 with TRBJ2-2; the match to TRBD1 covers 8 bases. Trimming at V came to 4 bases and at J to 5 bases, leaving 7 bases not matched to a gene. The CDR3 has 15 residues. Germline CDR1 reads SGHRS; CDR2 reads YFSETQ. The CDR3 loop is CASSPRGRRTGELFF. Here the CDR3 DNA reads TGCGCCAGCAGCCCCAGGGGGCGTCGAACCGGGGAGCTGTTTTTT.

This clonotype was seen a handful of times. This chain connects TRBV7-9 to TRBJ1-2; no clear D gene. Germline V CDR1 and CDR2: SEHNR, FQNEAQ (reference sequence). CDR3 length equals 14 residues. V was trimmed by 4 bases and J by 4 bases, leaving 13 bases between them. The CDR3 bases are TGTGCCAGCAGCTCCGAGGGTCTCGGCTATGGCTACACCTTC. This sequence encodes CASSSEGLGYGYTF.

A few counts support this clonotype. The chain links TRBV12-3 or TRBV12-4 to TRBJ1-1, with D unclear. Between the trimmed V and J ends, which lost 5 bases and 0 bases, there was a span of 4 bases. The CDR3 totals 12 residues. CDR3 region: CASSTMNTEAFF. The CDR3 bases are TGTGCCAGCAGTACGATGAACACTGAAGCTTTCTTT.

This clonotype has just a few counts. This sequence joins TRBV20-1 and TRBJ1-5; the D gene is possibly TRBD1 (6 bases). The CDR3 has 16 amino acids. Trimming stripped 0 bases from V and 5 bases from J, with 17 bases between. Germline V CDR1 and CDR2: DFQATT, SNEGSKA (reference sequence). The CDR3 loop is CSARDVRGPRDQPQHF. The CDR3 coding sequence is TGCAGTGCTAGAGATGTTCGGGGGCCGAGGGATCAGCCCCAGCATTTT.

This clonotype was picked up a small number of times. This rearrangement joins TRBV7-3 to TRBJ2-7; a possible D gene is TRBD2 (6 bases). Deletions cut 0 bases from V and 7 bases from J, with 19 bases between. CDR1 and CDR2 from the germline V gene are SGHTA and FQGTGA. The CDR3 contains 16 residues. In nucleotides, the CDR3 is TGTGCCAGCAGCTTAACGCCCGGGACCTTTGCGGGGGAGCAGTACTTC. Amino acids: CASSLTPGTFAGEQYF. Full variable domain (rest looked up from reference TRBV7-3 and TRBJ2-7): GAGVSQTPSNKVTEKGKYVELRCDPISGHTALYWYRQSLGQGPEFLIYFQGTGAADDSGLPNDRFFAVRPEGSVSTLKIQRTERGDSAVYLCASSLTPGTFAGEQYFGPGTRLTVT.

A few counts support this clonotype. The CDR3 coding sequence is TGTGCCAGCAGCGCTACGACAGGGCCAGGATATGGCTACACCTTC. Translated, it gives CASSATTGPGYGYTF. The chain links TRBV7-3 to TRBJ1-2; 7 nucleotides agree with TRBD1. J was trimmed by 5 bases and V by 5 bases; bases with no gene match: 11. Per the germline V gene, CDR1 is SGHTA and CDR2 is FQGTGA. The CDR3 has 15 residues.

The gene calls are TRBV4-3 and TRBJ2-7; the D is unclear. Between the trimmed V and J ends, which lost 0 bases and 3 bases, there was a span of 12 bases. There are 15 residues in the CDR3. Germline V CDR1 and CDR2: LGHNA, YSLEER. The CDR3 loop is CASSQDERSRYEQYF. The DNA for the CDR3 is TGCGCCAGCAGCCAAGATGAGCGATCACGCTACGAGCAGTACTTC.